The T cell receptor beta chain under discussion was sequenced for a study of response to subunit inactivated influenza vaccine. The CDR3 spans 18 residues. The V end was cut by 2 bases, the J end by 1 base, with 17 bases between. The germline gives CDR1 MGHRA, CDR2 YSYEKL. MiXCR was run by TCRdb on the RT-PCR reads, yielding one entry per CDR3 protein. This table has some 600,000 distinct CDR3 sequences, less than 15% appearing once. The chain is built from TRBV4-1 and TRBJ2-2; either TRBD1 or TRBD2 may fit D (5 bases each). The sequencing here drew on PBMCs from blood, taken around two weeks before vaccination. The sequence was collected from a man between 50 and 59 years old who received an inactivated influenza vaccine. Here the CDR3 DNA reads TGCGCCAGCAGCCAAAACCGGGGCGGGCGGATGAACACCGGGGAGCTGTTTTTT. Protein product: CASSQNRGGRMNTGELFF.